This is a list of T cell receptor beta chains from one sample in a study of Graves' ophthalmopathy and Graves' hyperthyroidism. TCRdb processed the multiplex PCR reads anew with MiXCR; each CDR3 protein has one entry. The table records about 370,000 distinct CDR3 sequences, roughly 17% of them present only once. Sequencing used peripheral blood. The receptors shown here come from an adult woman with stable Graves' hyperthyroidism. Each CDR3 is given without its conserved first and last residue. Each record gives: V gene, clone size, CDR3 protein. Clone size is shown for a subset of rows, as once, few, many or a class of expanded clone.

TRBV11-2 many ASSLVAGKTGELS
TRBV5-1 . ASSFEANSPLH
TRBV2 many ASNRRNTGELF
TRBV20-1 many SAGPGQGFYGYT
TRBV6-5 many ASSYRQGDTEAF
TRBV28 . ASSLYRGLGIGKNIQY
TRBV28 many ASQSVNSPLH
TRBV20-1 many SARDLGTPMTQY
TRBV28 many ASTQDRVNQPQH
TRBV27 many ASSLDPPSSVETQY
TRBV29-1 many SVEVGLSTEAF
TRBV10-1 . ASTRGYEQY
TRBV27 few ASSYAASTEAF
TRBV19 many ASSPGPLIIAKNIQY
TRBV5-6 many ASSLADRPAYEQY
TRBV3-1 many ASSRTGGFGNTIY
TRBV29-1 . SVESAVNYEQY
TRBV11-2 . ASSQTHLSGATNYGYT
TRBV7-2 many ASSAPGAGNTIY
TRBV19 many ASSISEHARGHGNQPQH
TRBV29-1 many SVNSGDEQY
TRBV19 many ASSMIGQGNTEAF
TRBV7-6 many ASSRGLAGETTYEQY
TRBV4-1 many ASSQPGGWEQY
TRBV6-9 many ATPESGLVFEQY
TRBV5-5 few ASSWAGQGLSYEQY
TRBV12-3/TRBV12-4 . ASSEGLAGWETQY
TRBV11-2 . ASSLVSPAGSYGYT
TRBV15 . ATSRDRGGGTEAF
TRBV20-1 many SASKTSGGYEQY
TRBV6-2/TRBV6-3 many ASTSSSRQPQH
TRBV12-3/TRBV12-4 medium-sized ASSYGGLNTEAF
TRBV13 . ASSPQGSWTAGELF
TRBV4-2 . ASSQPGLAFYEQY
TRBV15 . ATSRVSSGTDTQY
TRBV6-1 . ASSEVGDSNQPQH
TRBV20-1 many SAPAAGAYEQY
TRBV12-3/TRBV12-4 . ASRSSQRYEQY
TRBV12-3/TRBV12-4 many ASSPRREGRFEQY
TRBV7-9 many ASSPTAYGYT
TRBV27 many ASSSTIITDTQY
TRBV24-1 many ATSDFTGLNQETQY
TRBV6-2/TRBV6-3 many ASSLDRGDMSDTEAF